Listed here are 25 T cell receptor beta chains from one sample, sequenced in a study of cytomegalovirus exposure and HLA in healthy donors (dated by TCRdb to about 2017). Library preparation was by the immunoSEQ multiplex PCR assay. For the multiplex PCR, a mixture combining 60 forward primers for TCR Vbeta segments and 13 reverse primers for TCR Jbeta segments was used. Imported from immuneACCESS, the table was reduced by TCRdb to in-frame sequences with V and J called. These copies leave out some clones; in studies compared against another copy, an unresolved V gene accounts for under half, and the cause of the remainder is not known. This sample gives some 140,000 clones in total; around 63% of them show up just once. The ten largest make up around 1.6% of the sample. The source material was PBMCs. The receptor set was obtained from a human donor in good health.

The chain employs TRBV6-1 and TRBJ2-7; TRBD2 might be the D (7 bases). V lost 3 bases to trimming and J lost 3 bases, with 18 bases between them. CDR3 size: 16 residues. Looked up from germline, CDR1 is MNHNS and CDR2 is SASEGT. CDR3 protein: CASSDPHRGAGYEQYF. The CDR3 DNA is TGTGCCAGCAGTGACCCCCATCGGGGGGCAGGCTACGAGCAGTACTTC.

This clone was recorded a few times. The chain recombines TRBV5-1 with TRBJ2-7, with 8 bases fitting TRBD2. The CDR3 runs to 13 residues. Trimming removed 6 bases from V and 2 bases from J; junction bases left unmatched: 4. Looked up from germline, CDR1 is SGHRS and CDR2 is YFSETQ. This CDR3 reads CASKLADAYEQYF. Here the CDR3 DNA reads TGCGCCAGCAAACTAGCGGACGCCTACGAGCAGTACTTC.

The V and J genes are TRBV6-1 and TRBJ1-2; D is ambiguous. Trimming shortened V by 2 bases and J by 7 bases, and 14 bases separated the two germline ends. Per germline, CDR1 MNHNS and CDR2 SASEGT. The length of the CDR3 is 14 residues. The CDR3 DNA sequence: TGTGCCAGCAGTGAAAGCGAGGTCGGGAGTGGCTACACCTTC. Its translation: CASSESEVGSGYTF.

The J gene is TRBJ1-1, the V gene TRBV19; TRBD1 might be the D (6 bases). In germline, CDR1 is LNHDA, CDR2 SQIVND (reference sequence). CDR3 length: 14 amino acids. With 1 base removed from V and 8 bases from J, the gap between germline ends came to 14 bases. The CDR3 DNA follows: TGTGCCAGTAGTATAGGAGGAGGACAGCTAGAAGCTTTCTTT. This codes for CASSIGGGQLEAFF. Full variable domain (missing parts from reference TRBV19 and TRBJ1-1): DGGITQSPKYLFRKEGQNVTLSCEQNLNHDAMYWYRQDPGQGLRLIYYSQIVNDFQKGDIAEGYSVSREKKESFPLTVTSAQKNPTAFYLCASSIGGGQLEAFFGQGTRLTVV.

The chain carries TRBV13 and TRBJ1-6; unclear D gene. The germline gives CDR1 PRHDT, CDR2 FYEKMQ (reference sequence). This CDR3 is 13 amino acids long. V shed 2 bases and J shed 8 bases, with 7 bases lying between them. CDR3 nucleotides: TGTGCCAGCAGCTTACGAGGGTATTCACCCCTCCACTTT. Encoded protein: CASSLRGYSPLHF.

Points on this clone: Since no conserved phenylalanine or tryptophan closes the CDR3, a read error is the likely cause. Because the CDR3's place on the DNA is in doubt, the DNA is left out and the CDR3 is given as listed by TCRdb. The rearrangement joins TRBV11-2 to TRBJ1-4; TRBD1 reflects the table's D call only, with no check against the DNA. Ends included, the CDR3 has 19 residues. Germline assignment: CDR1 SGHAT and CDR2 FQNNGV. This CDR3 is CASSLGPAGTGGTIRGFRV.

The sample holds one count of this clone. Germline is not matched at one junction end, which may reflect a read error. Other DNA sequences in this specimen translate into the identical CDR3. The CDR3 protein is CASSMGTGYFQPQHF. In nucleotides, the CDR3 is TGCGCCAGTAGTATGGGGACAGGATATTTTCAGCCCCAGCATTTT. This sequence joins TRBV19 and TRBJ1-5; 8 nucleotides line up with TRBD1. The CDR3 is 15 amino acids. CDR1 is LNHDA, CDR2 SQIVND, per germline (reference sequence). The full variable domain, completed using reference TRBV19 and TRBJ1-5, is DGGITQSPKYLFRKEGQNVTLSCEQNLNHDAMYWYRQDPGQGLRLIYYSQIVNDFQKGDIAEGYSVSREKKESFPLTVTSAQKNPTAFYLCASSMGTGYFQPQHFGDGTRLSIL.

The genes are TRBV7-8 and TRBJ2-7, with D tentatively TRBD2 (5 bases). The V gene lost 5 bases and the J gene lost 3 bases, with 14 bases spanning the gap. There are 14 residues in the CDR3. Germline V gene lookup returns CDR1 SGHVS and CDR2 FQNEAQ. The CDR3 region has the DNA TGTGCCAGCAGCCCGACGGAGCGGTACTACGAGCAGTACTTC. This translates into CASSPTERYYEQYF.

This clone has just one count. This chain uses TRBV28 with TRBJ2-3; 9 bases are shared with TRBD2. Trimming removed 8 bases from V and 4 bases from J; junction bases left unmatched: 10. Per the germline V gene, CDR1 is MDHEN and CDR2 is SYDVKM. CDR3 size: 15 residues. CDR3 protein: CASLMAGGPADTQYF. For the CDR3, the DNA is TGTGCCAGCCTCATGGCGGGAGGGCCGGCAGATACGCAGTATTTT.

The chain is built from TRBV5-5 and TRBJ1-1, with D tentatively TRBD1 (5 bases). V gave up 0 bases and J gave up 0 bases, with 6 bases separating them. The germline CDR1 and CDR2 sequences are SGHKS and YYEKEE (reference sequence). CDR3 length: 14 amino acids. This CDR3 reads CASSLEGLNTEAFF. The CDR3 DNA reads TGTGCCAGCAGCTTGGAGGGGCTGAACACTGAAGCTTTCTTT.

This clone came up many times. CDR3 DNA sequence: TGTGCCAGCAGTGACAAAGCGGGAGGGGAATCAGATACGCAGTATTTT. Amino acids: CASSDKAGGESDTQYF. The gene calls are TRBV6-4 and TRBJ2-3; 10 nucleotides align to TRBD2. The V gene end was trimmed by 2 bases and the J gene end by 4 bases; junction bases not matched to a gene: 6. This CDR3 contains 16 residues. Germline V gives CDR1 MRHNA, CDR2 SNTAGT.

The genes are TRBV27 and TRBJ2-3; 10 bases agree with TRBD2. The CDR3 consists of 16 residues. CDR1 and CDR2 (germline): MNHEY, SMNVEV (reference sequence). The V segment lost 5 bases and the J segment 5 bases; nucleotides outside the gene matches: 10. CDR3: CASSPLAGVVVDTQYF. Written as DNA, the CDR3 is TGTGCCAGCAGTCCTCTAGCGGGAGTCGTGGTAGATACGCAGTATTTT.

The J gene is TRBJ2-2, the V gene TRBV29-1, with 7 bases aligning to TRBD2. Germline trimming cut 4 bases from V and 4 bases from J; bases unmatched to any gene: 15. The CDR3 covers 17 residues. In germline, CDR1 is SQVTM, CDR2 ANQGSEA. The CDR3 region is CSVAMGGYKVVTGELFF. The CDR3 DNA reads TGCAGCGTTGCCATGGGAGGGTACAAGGTGGTCACCGGGGAGCTGTTTTTT.

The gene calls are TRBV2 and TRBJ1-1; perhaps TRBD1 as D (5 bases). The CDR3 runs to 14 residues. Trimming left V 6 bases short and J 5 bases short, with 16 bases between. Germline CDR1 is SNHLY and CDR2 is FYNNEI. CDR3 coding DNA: TGTGCCAGCAGCTTGGAACTGGGGGGGACTGAAGCTTTCTTT. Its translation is CASSLELGGTEAFF.

Written as DNA, the CDR3 is TGTGCCAGCAGCTCCCAGACAGATAATGAAAAACTGTTTTTT. Its protein product is CASSSQTDNEKLFF. The chain couples TRBV11-2 to TRBJ1-4, with D perhaps TRBD1 (5 bases). V was trimmed by 4 bases and J by 4 bases, leaving 10 bases between them. Germline V gene data show CDR1 as SGHAT and CDR2 as FQNNGV. The CDR3 consists of 14 residues.

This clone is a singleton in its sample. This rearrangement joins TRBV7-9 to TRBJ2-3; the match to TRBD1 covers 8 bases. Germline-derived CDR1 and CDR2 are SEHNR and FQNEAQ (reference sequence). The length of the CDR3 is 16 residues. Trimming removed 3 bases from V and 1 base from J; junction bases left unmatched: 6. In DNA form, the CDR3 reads TGTGCCAGCAGCTTCTCCGACAGGGGAGGCACAGATACGCAGTATTTT. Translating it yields CASSFSDRGGTDTQYF.

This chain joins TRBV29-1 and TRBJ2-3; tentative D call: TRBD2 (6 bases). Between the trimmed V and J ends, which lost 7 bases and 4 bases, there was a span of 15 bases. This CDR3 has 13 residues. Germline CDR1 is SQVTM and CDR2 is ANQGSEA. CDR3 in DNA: TGCAGCGCCCAAAGCGGCGGGGCAGATACGCAGTATTTT. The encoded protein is CSAQSGGADTQYF.

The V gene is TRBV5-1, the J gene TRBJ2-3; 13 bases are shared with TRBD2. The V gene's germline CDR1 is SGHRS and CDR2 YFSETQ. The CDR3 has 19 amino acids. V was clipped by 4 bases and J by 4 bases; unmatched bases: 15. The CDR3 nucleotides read TGCGCCAGCAGCCCGAGGCAGACTAGCGGGAGGAGGGTGTCAGATACGCAGTATTTT. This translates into CASSPRQTSGRRVSDTQYF.

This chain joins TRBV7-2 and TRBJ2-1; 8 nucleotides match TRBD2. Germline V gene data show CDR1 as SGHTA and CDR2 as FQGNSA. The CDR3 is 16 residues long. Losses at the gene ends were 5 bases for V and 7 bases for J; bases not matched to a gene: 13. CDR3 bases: TGTGCCAGCAGCCCCCCGGGGACTAGGGGGAGGAATGAGCAGTTCTTC. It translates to CASSPPGTRGRNEQFF.

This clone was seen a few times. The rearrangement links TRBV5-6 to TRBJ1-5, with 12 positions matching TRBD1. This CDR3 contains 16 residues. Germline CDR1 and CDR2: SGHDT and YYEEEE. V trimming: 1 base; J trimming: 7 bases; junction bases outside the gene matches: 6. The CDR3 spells CASSLIGTGGAQPQHF. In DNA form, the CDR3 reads TGTGCCAGCAGCTTGATCGGGACAGGGGGCGCCCAGCCCCAGCATTTT. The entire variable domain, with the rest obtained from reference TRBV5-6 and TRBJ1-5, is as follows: DAGVTQSPTHLIKTRGQQVTLRCSPKSGHDTVSWYQQALGQGPQFIFQYYEEEERQRGNFPDRFSGHQFPNYSSELNVNALLLGDSALYLCASSLIGTGGAQPQHFGDGTRLSIL.

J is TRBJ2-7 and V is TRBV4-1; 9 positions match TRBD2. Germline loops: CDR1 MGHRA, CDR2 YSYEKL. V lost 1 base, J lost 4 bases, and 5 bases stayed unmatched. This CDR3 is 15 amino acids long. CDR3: CASSQAGLARYEQYF. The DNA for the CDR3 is TGCGCCAGCAGCCAAGCAGGACTAGCGAGGTACGAGCAGTACTTC.

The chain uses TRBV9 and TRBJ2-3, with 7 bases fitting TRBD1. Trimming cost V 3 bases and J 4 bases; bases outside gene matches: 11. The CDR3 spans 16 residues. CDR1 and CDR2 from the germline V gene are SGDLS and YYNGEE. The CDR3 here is CASSDGTAFVPDTQYF. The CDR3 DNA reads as TGTGCCAGCAGCGATGGGACAGCATTCGTCCCAGATACGCAGTATTTT.

This CDR3 is CASSGRQKQETQYF. CDR3 in DNA: TGTGCCAGCAGTGGGAGACAGAAGCAAGAGACCCAGTACTTC. The chain is built from TRBV6-1 and TRBJ2-5, with D possibly matching TRBD1 (5 bases). Germline CDR1 MNHNS, CDR2 SASEGT. This CDR3 has 14 amino acids. V was pared by 4 bases and J by 2 bases, with 11 bases between.

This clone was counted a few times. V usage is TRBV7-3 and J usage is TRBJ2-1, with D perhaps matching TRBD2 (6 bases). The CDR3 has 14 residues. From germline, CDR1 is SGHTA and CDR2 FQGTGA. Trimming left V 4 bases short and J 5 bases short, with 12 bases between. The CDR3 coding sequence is TGTGCCAGCAGCTCGAGCGGGTCGCACAATGAGCAGTTCTTC. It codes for CASSSSGSHNEQFF.

DNA of the CDR3: TGTGCCAGCAGCTTAGGGGGAATACTAGGAGATGAGCAGTTCTTC. Its protein product is CASSLGGILGDEQFF. V usage is TRBV7-7 and J usage is TRBJ2-1, with D perhaps matching TRBD2 (5 bases). Germline V gives CDR1 SSHAT, CDR2 FNYEAQ (reference sequence). This CDR3 comprises 15 residues. V was shortened by 1 base and J by 8 bases, with 15 bases between the two germline ends.